This T cell receptor beta chain was obtained from a study of Ad26.COV2.S vaccination and SARS-CoV-2 variants. Study-level background: Trial arm assignment for the donor was COV1001 Ad26.COV2.S.

Treatment noted: around 19 received Ad26.COV2.S at low or high dose, single or two shots; 5 received placebo; per-sample allocation not given. Samples came from day 63 after the first vaccine or placebo injection. Profiling relied on immunoSEQ multiplex PCR, and the TCRdb table lists in-frame clones only, not all of them. There are some 480,000 clones in the sample; 70% to 90% occur only once, and over 10% lies in the top ten. The receptor comes from a person aged 18-60 years who received the Ad26.COV2.S COVID-19 vaccine or a placebo. Sequenced here: peripheral blood, sampled in a trial of Ad26.COV2.S vaccine versus placebo.

The CDR3 DNA reads TGTGCCAGCAGTACTGGGGGGCGCTTAGCTTTCTTT. Residues: CASSTGGRLAFF. The chain combines TRBV28 with TRBJ1-1, with a possible D match to TRBD1 (6 bases). Germline V CDR1 and CDR2: MDHEN, SYDVKM. The CDR3 extends over 12 amino acids. Trimming took 5 bases from V and 10 from J, leaving 14 bases between them.